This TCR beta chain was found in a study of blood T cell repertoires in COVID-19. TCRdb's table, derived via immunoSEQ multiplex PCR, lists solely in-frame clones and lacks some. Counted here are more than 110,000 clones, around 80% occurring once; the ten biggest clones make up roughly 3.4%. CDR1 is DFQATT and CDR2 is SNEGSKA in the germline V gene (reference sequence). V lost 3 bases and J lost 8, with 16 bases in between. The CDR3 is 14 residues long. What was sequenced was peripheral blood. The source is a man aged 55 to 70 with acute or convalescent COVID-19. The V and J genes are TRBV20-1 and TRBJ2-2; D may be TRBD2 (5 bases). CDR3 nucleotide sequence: TGCAGTGCTAGTGTTGCGGGCCCCAAAGGGGAGCTGTTTTTT. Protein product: CSASVAGPKGELFF.